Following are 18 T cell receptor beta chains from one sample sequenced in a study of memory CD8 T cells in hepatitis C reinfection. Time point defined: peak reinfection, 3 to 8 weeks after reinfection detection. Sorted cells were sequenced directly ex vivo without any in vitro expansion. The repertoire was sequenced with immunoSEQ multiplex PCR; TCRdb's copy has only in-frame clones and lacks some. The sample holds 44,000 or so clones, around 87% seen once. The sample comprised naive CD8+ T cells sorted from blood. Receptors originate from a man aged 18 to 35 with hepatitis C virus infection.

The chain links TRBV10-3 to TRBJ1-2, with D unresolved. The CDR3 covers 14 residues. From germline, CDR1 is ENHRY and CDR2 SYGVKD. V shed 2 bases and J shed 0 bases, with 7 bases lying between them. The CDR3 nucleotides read TGTGCCATCAGTGAGGAACAAGCTAACTATGGCTACACCTTC. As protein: CAISEEQANYGYTF.

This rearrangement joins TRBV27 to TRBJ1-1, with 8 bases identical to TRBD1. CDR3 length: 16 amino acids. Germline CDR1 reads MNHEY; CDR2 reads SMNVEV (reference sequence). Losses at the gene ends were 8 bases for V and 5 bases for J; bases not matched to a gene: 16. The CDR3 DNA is TGTGCCAGCGAAGGGGGTACAGGGGGGGGATTGACTGAAGCTTTCTTT. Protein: CASEGGTGGGLTEAFF.

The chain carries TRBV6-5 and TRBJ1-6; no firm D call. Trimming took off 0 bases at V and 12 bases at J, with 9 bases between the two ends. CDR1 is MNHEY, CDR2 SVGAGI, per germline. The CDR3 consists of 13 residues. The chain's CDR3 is CASSYSPLGPLHF. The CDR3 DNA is TGTGCCAGCAGTTACTCTCCACTTGGACCCCTCCACTTT.

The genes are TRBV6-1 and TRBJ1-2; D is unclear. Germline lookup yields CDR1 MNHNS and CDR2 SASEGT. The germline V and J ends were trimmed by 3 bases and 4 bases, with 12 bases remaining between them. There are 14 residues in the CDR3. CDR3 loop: CASSDFGHGYGYTF. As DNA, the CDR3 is TGTGCCAGCAGTGACTTTGGGCATGGCTATGGCTACACCTTC.

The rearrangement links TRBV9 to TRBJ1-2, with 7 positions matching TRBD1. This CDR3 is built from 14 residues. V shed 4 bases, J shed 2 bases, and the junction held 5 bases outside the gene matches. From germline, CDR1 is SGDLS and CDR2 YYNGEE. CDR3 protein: CASSPRTGNYGYTF. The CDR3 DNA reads TGTGCCAGCAGCCCAAGGACAGGAAACTATGGCTACACCTTC.

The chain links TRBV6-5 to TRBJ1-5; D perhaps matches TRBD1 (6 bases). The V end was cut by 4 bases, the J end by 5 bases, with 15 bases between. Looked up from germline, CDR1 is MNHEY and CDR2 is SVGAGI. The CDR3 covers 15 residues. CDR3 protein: CASSSQGYGDQPQHF. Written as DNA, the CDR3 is TGTGCCAGCAGTTCACAGGGATATGGGGATCAGCCCCAGCATTTT.

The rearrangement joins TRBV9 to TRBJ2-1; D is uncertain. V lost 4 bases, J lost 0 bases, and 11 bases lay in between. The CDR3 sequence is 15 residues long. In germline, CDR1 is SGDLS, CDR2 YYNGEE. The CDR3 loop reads CASSPDIFSYNEQFF. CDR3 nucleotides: TGTGCCAGCAGCCCTGACATCTTCTCCTACAATGAGCAGTTCTTC.

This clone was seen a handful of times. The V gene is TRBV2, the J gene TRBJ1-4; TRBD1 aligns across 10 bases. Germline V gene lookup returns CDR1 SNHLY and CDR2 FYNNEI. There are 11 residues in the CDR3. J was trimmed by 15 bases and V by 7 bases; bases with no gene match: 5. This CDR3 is CASMGTGDLFF. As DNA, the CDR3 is TGTGCCAGCATGGGGACAGGGGATTTGTTTTTT.

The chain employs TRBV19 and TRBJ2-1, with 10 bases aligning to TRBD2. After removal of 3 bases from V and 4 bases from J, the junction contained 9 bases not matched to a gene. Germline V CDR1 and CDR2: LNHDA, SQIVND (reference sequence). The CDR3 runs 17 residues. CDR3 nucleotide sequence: TGTGCCAGTAGTATTCCTCTAACTAGCGGGGCATACAATGAGCAGTTCTTC. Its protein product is CASSIPLTSGAYNEQFF.

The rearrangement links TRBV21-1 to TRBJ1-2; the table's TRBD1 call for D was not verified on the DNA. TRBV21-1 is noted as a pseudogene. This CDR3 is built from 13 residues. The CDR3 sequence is CASRRTPGYGYTF. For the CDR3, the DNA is TGTGCCAGTCGAAGAACACCTGGCTATGGCTACACCTTC.

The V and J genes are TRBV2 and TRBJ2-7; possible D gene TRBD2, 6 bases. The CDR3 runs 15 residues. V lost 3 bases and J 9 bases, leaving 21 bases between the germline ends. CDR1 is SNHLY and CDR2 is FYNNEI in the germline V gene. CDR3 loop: CASSEEGGNTSGQYF. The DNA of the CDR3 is TGTGCCAGCAGTGAGGAGGGCGGCAACACCTCCGGGCAGTACTTC.

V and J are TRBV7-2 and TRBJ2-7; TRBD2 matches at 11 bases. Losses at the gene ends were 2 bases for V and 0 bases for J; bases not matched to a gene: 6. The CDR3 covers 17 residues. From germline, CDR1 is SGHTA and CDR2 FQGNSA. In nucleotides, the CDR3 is TGTGCCAGCAGCTTATCGGGACTAGCGGTCCCCTCCTACGAGCAGTACTTC. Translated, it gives CASSLSGLAVPSYEQYF.

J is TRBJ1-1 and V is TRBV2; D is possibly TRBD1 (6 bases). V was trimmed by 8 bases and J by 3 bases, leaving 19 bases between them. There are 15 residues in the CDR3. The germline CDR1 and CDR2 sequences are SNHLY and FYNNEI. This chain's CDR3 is CASGLVGAGDTEAFF. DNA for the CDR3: TGTGCCAGCGGCCTTGTGGGGGCAGGGGACACTGAAGCTTTCTTT.

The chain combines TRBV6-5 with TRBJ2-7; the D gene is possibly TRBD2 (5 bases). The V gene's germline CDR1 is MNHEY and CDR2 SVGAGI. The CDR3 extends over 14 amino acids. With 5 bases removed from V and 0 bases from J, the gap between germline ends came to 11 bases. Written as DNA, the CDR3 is TGTGCCAGCAGTCAGAGCGGTTTCTCCTACGAGCAGTACTTC. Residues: CASSQSGFSYEQYF.

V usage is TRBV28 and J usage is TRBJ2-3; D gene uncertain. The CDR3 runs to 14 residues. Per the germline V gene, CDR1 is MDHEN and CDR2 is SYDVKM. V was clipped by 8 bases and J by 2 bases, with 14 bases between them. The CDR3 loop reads CASASGYITDTQYF. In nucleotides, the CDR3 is TGTGCCAGCGCCTCGGGTTACATCACAGATACGCAGTATTTT.

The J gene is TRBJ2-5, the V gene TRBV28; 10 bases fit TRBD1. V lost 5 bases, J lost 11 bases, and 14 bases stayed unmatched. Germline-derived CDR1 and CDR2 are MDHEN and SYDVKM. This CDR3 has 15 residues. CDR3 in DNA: TGTGCCAGCAGTCCAAGGACAGGGGGAGCCTCCGGGCAGTACTTC. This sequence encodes CASSPRTGGASGQYF.

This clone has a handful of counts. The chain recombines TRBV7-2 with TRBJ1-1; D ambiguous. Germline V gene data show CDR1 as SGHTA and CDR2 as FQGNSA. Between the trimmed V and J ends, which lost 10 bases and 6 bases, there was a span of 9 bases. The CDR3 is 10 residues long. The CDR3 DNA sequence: TGTGCCACCAGGAGCGCTGAAGCTTTCTTT. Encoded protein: CATRSAEAFF.

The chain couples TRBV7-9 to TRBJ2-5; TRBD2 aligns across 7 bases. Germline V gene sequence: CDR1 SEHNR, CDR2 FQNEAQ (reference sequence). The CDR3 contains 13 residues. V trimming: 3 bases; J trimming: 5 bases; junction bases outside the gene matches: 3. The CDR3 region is CASSFWGGETQYF. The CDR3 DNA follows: TGTGCCAGCAGCTTCTGGGGGGGTGAGACCCAGTACTTC.